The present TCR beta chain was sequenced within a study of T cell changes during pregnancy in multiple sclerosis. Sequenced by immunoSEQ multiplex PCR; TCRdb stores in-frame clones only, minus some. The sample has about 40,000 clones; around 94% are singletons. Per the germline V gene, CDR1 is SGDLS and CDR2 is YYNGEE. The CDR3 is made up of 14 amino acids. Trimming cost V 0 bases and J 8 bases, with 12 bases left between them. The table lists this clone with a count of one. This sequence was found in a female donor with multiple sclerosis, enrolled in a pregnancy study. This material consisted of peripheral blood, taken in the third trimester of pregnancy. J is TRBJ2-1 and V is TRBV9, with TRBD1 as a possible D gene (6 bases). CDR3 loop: CASSVDVGAHEQFF. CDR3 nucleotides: TGTGCCAGCAGCGTAGATGTGGGGGCCCATGAGCAGTTCTTC.